These 12 T cell receptor beta chains were all obtained from the same sample, sequenced in a study of monozygotic twins with cystic fibrosis (dated by TCRdb to the early 2020s). Preparation of the library involved the immunoSEQ multiplex PCR assay. TCRdb limited this immuneACCESS table to in-frame rearrangements with V and J called. A share of clones is missing; checked studies link under half to unresolved V genes, and the rest is unexplained. The sample records 20,000 to 25,000 clones, about 97% of which are singletons. The ten largest account for less than 0.15% of the sample. Sequenced input: blood. The receptors shown here come from a girl under 18 with cystic fibrosis.

This clone has only one observation. The chain employs TRBV10-3 and TRBJ2-7; possible D gene TRBD2, 6 bases. Trimming removed 0 bases at V and 4 bases at J, with 16 bases between. CDR1 and CDR2 (germline): ENHRY, SYGVKD. The CDR3 extends over 16 amino acids. CDR3 protein: CAISESIGGPRYEQYV. Written as DNA, the CDR3 is TGTGCCATCAGTGAGTCGATCGGAGGGCCAAGGTACGAGCAGTACGTC.

V and J are TRBV25-1 and TRBJ2-7; D is possibly TRBD2 (5 bases). Germline V gene lookup returns CDR1 MGHDK and CDR2 SYGVNS. This CDR3 contains 13 residues. Trimming took 8 bases from V and 2 from J, leaving 13 bases between them. The CDR3 spells CASGGLDTYEQYF. The CDR3 region has the DNA TGTGCCAGCGGTGGACTCGACACCTACGAGCAGTACTTC.

The chain joins TRBV4-1 to TRBJ1-1; D remains ambiguous. V lost 0 bases to trimming and J lost 3 bases, with 17 bases between them. Germline values: CDR1 MGHRA, CDR2 YSYEKL. CDR3 size: 17 residues. The CDR3 sequence: CASSQEPNGRKDTEAFF. In nucleotides, the CDR3 is TGCGCCAGCAGCCAAGAGCCGAACGGCCGAAAAGACACTGAAGCTTTCTTT.

V usage is TRBV5-1 and J usage is TRBJ2-2; maybe TRBD2 (6 bases). This CDR3 is built from 14 residues. The germline V gene encodes CDR1 SGHRS and CDR2 YFSETQ. V lost 4 bases to trimming and J lost 3 bases, with 10 bases between them. The CDR3 sequence is CASSPSGDTGELFF. The CDR3 bases are TGCGCCAGCAGCCCGTCGGGGGACACCGGGGAGCTGTTTTTT.

The rearrangement uses TRBV29-1 and TRBJ2-3; TRBD1 is a possible D gene (7 bases). Germline V gene sequence: CDR1 SQVTM, CDR2 ANQGSEA. V dropped 7 bases and J dropped 4 bases, with 18 bases sitting between them. This CDR3 spans 14 amino acids. CDR3 DNA sequence: TGCAGCGCTATGGTGGAGGGGGCCCCAGATACGCAGTATTTT. Residues: CSAMVEGAPDTQYF.

This chain connects TRBV4-1 to TRBJ2-3; the D is unclear. CDR1 and CDR2 from the germline V gene are MGHRA and YSYEKL. The CDR3 has 13 amino acids. Between the trimmed V and J ends, which lost 6 bases and 3 bases, there was a span of 10 bases. The CDR3 bases are TGCGCCAGCAGTACCCCGGAGACAGATACGCAGTATTTT. Translation: CASSTPETDTQYF.

The chain uses TRBV18 and TRBJ2-6, with D tentatively TRBD1 (8 bases). Deletions cut 4 bases from V and 9 bases from J, with 16 bases between. The germline CDR1 and CDR2 sequences are KGHSH and LQKENI. This CDR3 is built from 15 residues. As DNA, the CDR3 is TGTGCCAGCTCACACTTGACAGGGGAGGGCAACGTCCTGACTTTC. This sequence encodes CASSHLTGEGNVLTF. The full variable domain, rest sourced from reference TRBV18 and TRBJ2-6, is NAGVMQNPRHLVRRRGQEARLRCSPMKGHSHVYWYRQLPEEGLKFMVYLQKENIIDESGMPKERFSAEFPKEGPSILRIQQVVRGDSAAYFCASSHLTGEGNVLTFGAGSRLTVL.

The chain has TRBV10-3 and TRBJ1-5; D is uncertain. Trimming took off 8 bases at V and 11 bases at J, with 16 bases between the two ends. The length of the CDR3 is 12 residues. Germline-derived CDR1 and CDR2 are ENHRY and SYGVKD. The CDR3 is CAIGTPQEAQHF. The CDR3 bases are TGTGCCATCGGAACCCCCCAGGAGGCCCAGCATTTT.

The V gene is TRBV9, the J gene TRBJ2-1, with TRBD1 as a possible D gene (6 bases). Looked up from germline, CDR1 is SGDLS and CDR2 is YYNGEE. This CDR3 spans 16 amino acids. The V end lost 0 bases, the J end lost 4 bases, and 14 bases lay between the germline ends. The CDR3 reads CASSVGGTPGYNEQFF. The CDR3, as DNA: TGTGCCAGCAGCGTAGGTGGGACACCAGGGTACAATGAGCAGTTCTTC.

The chain recombines TRBV29-1 with TRBJ2-3, with 7 bases lining up with TRBD1. Trimming cost V 4 bases and J 0 bases; bases outside gene matches: 4. Germline values: CDR1 SQVTM, CDR2 ANQGSEA. This CDR3 is built from 14 residues. CDR3 loop: CSVGMGQSTDTQYF. The CDR3 DNA is TGCAGCGTTGGAATGGGACAGAGCACAGATACGCAGTATTTT.

This chain uses TRBV18 with TRBJ2-1; D might be TRBD1 (5 bases). The CDR3 has 14 amino acids. In germline, CDR1 is KGHSH, CDR2 LQKENI. Trimming removed 6 bases from V and 9 bases from J, with 18 bases in between. This CDR3 is CASSLAGILTEQFF. The CDR3 region has the DNA TGTGCCAGCTCGCTCGCAGGGATCCTCACTGAGCAGTTCTTC.

V and J are TRBV21-1 and TRBJ2-4; the table calls TRBD2, which could not be checked here. TRBV21-1 is deemed a pseudogene. The CDR3 covers 15 residues. CDR3 bases: TGTGCCAGCATTCCGAACGGAGTTGCCAAAAACATTCAGTACTTC. This gives the protein CASIPNGVAKNIQYF.